These 32 T cell receptor beta chains were sequenced from one sample in a study of blood T cells in healthy people across ages (dated by TCRdb to about 2015). Library method: 5' RACE. A second 7 to 11 cycle PCR used a sample-barcoded 5' primer and a J-beta primer mix. TCRdb reanalyzed the raw reads on its own, using fastp at Q25 for trimming and MiXCR for clone calling, and kept in-frame beta chains. Rows are unified per CDR3 protein, each entry keeping the most common DNA and genes. The sample table lists fewer than 2,000,000 distinct CDR3 sequences, about 39% of them with a count of one. The ten largest clones take up under 25% of the sample. The sequenced material came from blood. Every receptor here comes from a human donor in good health.

This clonotype appeared a few times. The chain uses TRBV29-1 and TRBJ2-5; the match to TRBD2 covers 14 bases. The CDR3 sequence is 16 residues long. Unmatched junction bases numbered 6, after V lost 4 bases and J lost 2 bases. Germline V gene lookup returns CDR1 SQVTM and CDR2 ANQGSEA. CDR3 nucleotides: TGCAGCGTTGTAAGACTAGCGGGGGGGAAACAAGAGACCCAGTACTTC. Translating gives CSVVRLAGGKQETQYF.

V and J are TRBV5-1 and TRBJ2-1; D not certain. V lost 2 bases and J 9 bases, leaving 12 bases between the germline ends. This CDR3 contains 13 residues. Germline CDR1 and CDR2: SGHRS and YFSETQ. In DNA, the CDR3 is TGCGCCAGCAGCTTTTGGCGGAAGGGTGAGCAGTTCTTC. Translating gives CASSFWRKGEQFF.

This clonotype has a handful of counts. At one boundary the junction diverges from the germline segment, which might be a read error. The rearrangement uses TRBV6-5 and TRBJ1-2; D unclear. The CDR3 consists of 14 residues. The germline gives CDR1 MNHEY, CDR2 SVGAGI. The DNA of the CDR3 is TGTGCCGGCAGTTACAGAGGGCAGAACTATGGCTACACCTTC. Protein sequence: CAGSYRGQNYGYTF.

The genes are TRBV29-1 and TRBJ2-4; no firm D call. The CDR3 contains 16 residues. The V end was cut by 6 bases, the J end by 2 bases, with 20 bases between. CDR1 SQVTM and CDR2 ANQGSEA come from the germline V gene. DNA for the CDR3: TGCAGCGTACACGCGACTGGGTCACTAACCAAAAACATTCAGTACTTC. It is translated as CSVHATGSLTKNIQYF.

V is TRBV6-5 and J is TRBJ1-4; D unresolved. Trimming took 0 bases from V and 7 from J, leaving 9 bases between them. The CDR3 has 14 residues. Germline CDR1 and CDR2: MNHEY and SVGAGI. The CDR3: CASSYSKPPEKLFF. The CDR3 region has the DNA TGTGCCAGCAGTTACTCGAAACCACCTGAAAAACTGTTTTTT.

The chain is built from TRBV6-1 and TRBJ2-7, with 7 bases aligning to TRBD1. The J call may be faulty, since TRBJ2-5 better matches the DNA end. The CDR3 loop spans 14 amino acids. Germline CDR1 and CDR2: MNHNS and SASEGT. CDR3 region: CASRLGTAKETQYF. The DNA of the CDR3 is TGTGCCAGCAGACTCGGGACAGCGAAAGAGACCCAGTACTTC.

The rearrangement joins TRBV7-3 to TRBJ2-3; the match to TRBD2 covers 8 bases. Trimming at V came to 5 bases and at J to 5 bases, leaving 12 bases not matched to a gene. Germline V gene lookup returns CDR1 SGHTA and CDR2 FQGTGA. The CDR3 loop spans 16 amino acids. CDR3 loop: CASSRGLDRFQDTQYF. DNA for the CDR3: TGTGCCAGCAGCCGGGGACTAGATCGGTTCCAAGATACGCAGTATTTT.

In the case of this clonotype: No conserved phenylalanine or tryptophan is present at the end of the CDR3, so a read error is the likely explanation. The V call is TRBV6-5, the J call TRBJ2-1; D unclear. Deletions cut 0 bases from V and 9 bases from J, with 15 bases between. The CDR3 length is 15 residues. CDR1 and CDR2 (germline): MNHEY, SVGAGI. The CDR3 DNA is TGTGCCAGCAGTTACTCCGTCACCCTCCCAACTGAGCAGTTCCTC. Translation gives CASSYSVTLPTEQFL.

This clonotype was counted between two and nine times. The chain combines TRBV28 with TRBJ1-2; a weak D match, TRBD1 (5 bases). Trimming shortened V by 6 bases and J by 5 bases, and 13 bases separated the two germline ends. This CDR3 spans 13 amino acids. Germline CDR1 MDHEN, CDR2 SYDVKM. CDR3 sequence reads: CASRSDSFYGYTF. The CDR3, as DNA: TGTGCCAGCAGAAGCGACAGCTTTTATGGCTACACCTTC.

In its sample, this clonotype was seen a few times. J is TRBJ1-5 and V is TRBV7-9, with D perhaps matching TRBD1 (5 bases). The germline gives CDR1 SEHNR, CDR2 FQNEAQ (reference sequence). Trimming took off 5 bases at V and 4 bases at J, with 18 bases between the two ends. The CDR3 has 16 amino acids. The DNA for the CDR3 is TGTGCCAGCAGCCAAAGTGGGACTCAAGCGAATCAGCCCCAGCATTTT. This translates into CASSQSGTQANQPQHF.

This clonotype came up a few times. The chain combines TRBV29-1 with TRBJ2-1, with D possibly TRBD2 on 6 matching bases. Trimming removed 6 bases from V and 6 bases from J, with 18 bases in between. Germline V gives CDR1 SQVTM, CDR2 ANQGSEA. The CDR3 has 14 amino acids. The CDR3 DNA reads as TGCAGCGTCACTACCTGGCGGGGTGGCAATGAGCAGTTCTTC. Translation gives CSVTTWRGGNEQFF.

The V and J genes are TRBV28 and TRBJ1-2; D ambiguous. The CDR3 extends over 18 amino acids. Germline V gene sequence: CDR1 MDHEN, CDR2 SYDVKM. V lost 5 bases to trimming and J lost 0 bases, with 22 bases between them. Here the CDR3 reads CASSPLESSPFPNYGYTF. In DNA, the CDR3 is TGTGCCAGCAGTCCCCTCGAATCCTCCCCGTTTCCTAACTATGGCTACACCTTC.

This clonotype has a handful of counts. This chain connects TRBV7-9 to TRBJ2-7; 10 bases map to TRBD1. With V trimmed by 5 bases and J by 5 bases, 12 bases remained unmatched. Germline V gene lookup returns CDR1 SEHNR and CDR2 FQNEAQ (reference sequence). The CDR3 consists of 16 residues. In nucleotides, the CDR3 is TGTGCCAGCAGCCTTCCTAGGGACAGGGGAGGCAACGAGCAGTACTTC. Amino acids: CASSLPRDRGGNEQYF. The full variable domain, with the rest looked up from reference TRBV7-9 and TRBJ2-7, is DTGVSQNPRHKITKRGQNVTFRCDPISEHNRLYWYRQTLGQGPEFLTYFQNEAQLEKSRLLSDRFSAERPKGSFSTLEIQRTEQGDSAMYLCASSLPRDRGGNEQYFGPGTRLTVT.

The J gene is TRBJ1-2, the V gene TRBV7-8; 7 bases map to TRBD1. CDR1 SGHVS and CDR2 FQNEAQ come from the germline V gene. The CDR3 length is 16 residues. J gave up 2 bases and V 6 bases, and 12 bases lay outside the gene matches. The CDR3 spells CASSQEPGQLNYGYTF. The CDR3 region has the DNA TGTGCCAGCAGTCAAGAGCCGGGACAGTTGAACTATGGCTACACCTTC.

V gene TRBV5-8 combines with J gene TRBJ2-3, with no clear D. The germline CDR1 and CDR2 sequences are SGHTS and YDEGEE. The CDR3 extends over 16 amino acids. V lost 2 bases and J lost 0, with 13 bases in between. CDR3 loop: CASSFDQGPSTDTQYF. The DNA of the CDR3 is TGTGCCAGCAGCTTTGATCAAGGACCTAGCACAGATACGCAGTATTTT.

This clonotype has just a few counts. The CDR3 sequence: CASSSSGIQETQYF. The CDR3 nucleotides are TGTGCCAGCAGCTCGAGCGGCATTCAAGAGACCCAGTACTTC. The rearrangement links TRBV7-2 to TRBJ2-5; D may be TRBD2 (5 bases). V gave up 4 bases and J gave up 2 bases, with 11 bases separating them. Per the germline V gene, CDR1 is SGHTA and CDR2 is FQGNSA. This CDR3 spans 14 amino acids.

This clonotype was picked up a small number of times. CDR3 region: CASSQERLIGGGYTF. The CDR3 nucleotides are TGCGCCAGCAGCCAAGAAAGGCTAATAGGGGGTGGCTACACCTTC. This rearrangement joins TRBV4-1 to TRBJ1-2, with D tentatively TRBD1 (6 bases). The CDR3 runs to 15 residues. V lost 0 bases and J 7 bases, leaving 15 bases between the germline ends. Per the germline V gene, CDR1 is MGHRA and CDR2 is YSYEKL.

This chain links TRBV20-1 with TRBJ2-1; 9 bases agree with TRBD1. The V gene's germline CDR1 is DFQATT and CDR2 SNEGSKA (reference sequence). CDR3 length: 15 residues. V lost 5 bases, J lost 3 bases, and 8 bases stayed unmatched. CDR3 coding DNA: TGCAGTGCTGAACCGGGACAGGGAAACTACAATGAGCAGTTCTTC. Translated, it gives CSAEPGQGNYNEQFF.

This sequence joins TRBV5-1 and TRBJ2-7, with 13 bases that match TRBD2. The CDR3 consists of 17 residues. J gave up 2 bases and V 0 bases, and 5 bases lay outside the gene matches. Germline CDR1 reads SGHRS; CDR2 reads YFSETQ. The CDR3 protein is CASSLDGLAGEAYEQYF. The CDR3 nucleotides are TGCGCCAGCAGCTTGGACGGACTAGCGGGGGAAGCCTACGAGCAGTACTTC.

About this clonotype itself: A read error may account for a junction end that differs from germline. The chain links TRBV6-6 to TRBJ1-1; D is perhaps TRBD1 (5 bases). Germline loops: CDR1 MNHNY, CDR2 SVGAGI (reference sequence). CDR3 length equals 14 residues. CDR3 coding DNA: TGTGCCGGCAGTTCTGACAGAATCGGCTCTGAAGCTTTCTTT. Its protein is CAGSSDRIGSEAFF.

This clonotype showed up just a few times. The V and J genes are TRBV24-1 and TRBJ1-2; tentatively, D is TRBD1 (5 bases). Germline assignment: CDR1 KGHDR and CDR2 SFDVKD. There are 16 residues in the CDR3. V dropped 5 bases and J dropped 4 bases, with 19 bases sitting between them. In DNA form, the CDR3 reads TGTGCCACCAGTGGGCTCGATGGGGGGGGTCTCTATGGCTACACCTTC. This encodes CATSGLDGGGLYGYTF.

This chain links TRBV13 with TRBJ2-5; possibly TRBD1 or TRBD2 for D (5 bases each). With 3 bases removed from V and 5 bases from J, the gap between germline ends came to 13 bases. This CDR3 is built from 14 residues. CDR1 is PRHDT, CDR2 FYEKMQ, per germline (reference sequence). This CDR3 reads CASSFLWGSETQYF. CDR3 bases: TGTGCCAGCAGCTTTTTATGGGGGTCGGAGACCCAGTACTTC.

This clonotype was seen only a few times. The V call is TRBV27, the J call TRBJ1-2; maybe TRBD1 (5 bases). The CDR3 totals 13 residues. The V and J ends lost 10 bases and 5 bases respectively, with 17 bases between them. Germline lookup yields CDR1 MNHEY and CDR2 SMNVEV (reference sequence). The CDR3 DNA reads as TGTGCCAACGGGGCCCCAACTCGGTATGGCTACACCTTC. Translation gives CANGAPTRYGYTF.

Turning to this clonotype: An end of the junction differs from the germline gene, which may be a read error. The rearrangement joins TRBV20-1 to TRBJ1-1; D is possibly TRBD1 (6 bases). This CDR3 comprises 15 residues. In germline, CDR1 is DFQATT, CDR2 SNEGSKA (reference sequence). The CDR3 sequence is CSARDYRRGDTEAFF. Written as DNA, the CDR3 is TGCAGTGCTAGAGATTACAGGAGGGGGGACACTGAGGCTTTCTTT.

About this clonotype itself: At one of its ends the junction is not consistent with the germline gene, which may arise from a read error. This rearrangement joins TRBV7-9 to TRBJ1-4; D possibly corresponds to TRBD1 (6 bases). There are 18 residues in the CDR3. The germline V gene has CDR1 SEHNR and CDR2 FQNEAQ (reference sequence). In DNA, the CDR3 is TGTGCCAGCAGCTTATCCGGGGGCATGGCGCCCTTCGAGGAAAAACGGTTTTTT. This sequence encodes CASSLSGGMAPFEEKRFF.

The chain couples TRBV2 to TRBJ1-1, with TRBD1 as a possible D gene (6 bases). The V end was cut by 6 bases, the J end by 0 bases, with 23 bases between. Germline V CDR1 and CDR2: SNHLY, FYNNEI. The CDR3 runs to 18 residues. The CDR3 loop reads CASSALGQGTSLNTEAFF. As DNA, the CDR3 is TGTGCCAGCAGCGCCCTCGGGCAGGGGACAAGCTTGAACACTGAAGCTTTCTTT.

This clonotype was picked up a small number of times. The rearrangement links TRBV6-1 to TRBJ1-2; a possible D gene is TRBD1 (6 bases). The germline V and J ends were trimmed by 3 bases and 3 bases, with 17 bases remaining between them. CDR3 size: 16 residues. Germline values: CDR1 MNHNS, CDR2 SASEGT. CDR3: CASSDPTGRNDYGYTF. In DNA, the CDR3 is TGTGCCAGCAGTGATCCTACAGGGAGGAATGACTATGGCTACACCTTC.

There are a few counts of this clonotype. J is TRBJ2-7 and V is TRBV2; 8 positions match TRBD1. This CDR3 comprises 14 residues. Unmatched junction bases numbered 9, after V lost 9 bases and J lost 2 bases. CDR1 is SNHLY and CDR2 is FYNNEI in the germline V gene. DNA of the CDR3: TGTGCCAGTAAAGAACAGGGGGGCACCTACGAGCAGTACTTC. Amino acids: CASKEQGGTYEQYF.

A few counts support this clonotype. The rearrangement joins TRBV10-3 to TRBJ2-7; a possible D gene is TRBD2 (7 bases). Germline V lookup: CDR1 ENHRY, CDR2 SYGVKD. V was trimmed by 7 bases and J by 2 bases, leaving 15 bases between them. This CDR3 is 14 amino acids long. The CDR3 nucleotides read TGTGCCATCAAAGAACCGGGGGGCACCTACGAGCAGTACTTC. This encodes CAIKEPGGTYEQYF.

This clonotype was seen once. The junction does not match germline at one end; this may be a read error. The chain uses TRBV7-7 and TRBJ2-1; 9 bases are shared with TRBD1. The CDR3 is 15 residues long. CDR1 is SSHAT and CDR2 is FNYEAQ in the germline V gene (reference sequence). CDR3 region: CASSLDAGTGSGQFF. CDR3 nucleotide sequence: TGTGCTAGCAGCTTAGACGCCGGGACAGGGAGCGGGCAGTTCTTC.

The V call is TRBV25-1, the J call TRBJ1-4; no reliable D call. Germline CDR1 MGHDK, CDR2 SYGVNS. The length of the CDR3 is 15 residues. V dropped 2 bases and J dropped 8 bases, with 15 bases sitting between them. CDR3 amino acids: CASSELDLTEEKLFF. The CDR3 DNA reads as TGTGCCAGCAGTGAACTTGATCTCACCGAGGAAAAACTGTTTTTT.

The chain carries TRBV3-1 and TRBJ2-1; possibly TRBD1 or TRBD2 for D (5 bases each). V was pared by 4 bases and J by 7 bases, with 14 bases between. CDR3 length equals 14 residues. Per germline, CDR1 LGHDT and CDR2 YNNKEL (reference sequence). CDR3 nucleotide sequence: TGTGCCAGCAGCCTCCTGGGATGGGGGAATGAGCAGTTCTTC. Amino acid sequence: CASSLLGWGNEQFF.